This T cell receptor beta chain was obtained from a study of shared clonotypes between healthy human individuals. As to this clone: Its antigen is not identified.

Profiled with immunoSEQ multiplex PCR; TCRdb holds only in-frame clones, not every one. The table shows over 2 million clones, with roughly 94% occurring only once. Per the germline V gene, CDR1 is SGHTA and CDR2 is FQGNSA. The CDR3 spans 13 residues. The V gene end was trimmed by 4 bases and the J gene end by 13 bases; junction bases not matched to a gene: 7. Study-level results: The genetic and exposure-history diversity represented was limited by few donors.

This clonotype originated in a man aged 18 to 29 in good health. Specimen: naive CD4+ T cells sorted from blood. Subset: CD45RA+ positively selected. The chain is built from TRBV7-2 and TRBJ2-1, with 10 bases lining up with TRBD2. CDR3 region: CASSSPLAGGQFF. The CDR3 coding sequence is TGTGCCAGCAGCTCACCATTAGCGGGGGGACAGTTCTTC.